The 15 T cell receptor beta chains reported below all come from one sample, sequenced in a study of CD8+CD57+ T cells in acquired aplastic anemia. CDR3 and TCR beta VDJ profiling relied on genomic DNA as the template. TCRdb recomputed calls from the reads with MiXCR, one row per CDR3 protein. The table includes roughly 200,000 distinct CDR3 sequences, under 65% detected once. The sample consisted of sorted CD4+, CD8+, or CD8+CD57+ T cells (not recorded which) from PBMCs. The receptors shown here come from a human donor in good health.

The V call is TRBV14, the J call TRBJ1-1, with D possibly TRBD1 on 5 matching bases. Germline V gene data show CDR1 as SGHDN and CDR2 as FVKESK. This CDR3 spans 13 amino acids. Trimming left V 2 bases short and J 8 bases short, with 12 bases between. CDR3 residues: CASSQSTRTEAFF. The CDR3 DNA sequence: TGTGCCAGCAGCCAAAGCACCCGGACAGAAGCTTTCTTT.

This clonotype was observed at least ten times. The genes are TRBV5-1 and TRBJ1-1, with 10 bases that match TRBD1. This CDR3 has 15 amino acids. V trimming: 4 bases; J trimming: 1 base; junction bases outside the gene matches: 4. Germline assignment: CDR1 SGHRS and CDR2 YFSETQ. In nucleotides, the CDR3 is TGCGCCAGCAGCGAGACAGGGGGCTGGAACACTGAAGCTTTCTTT. This codes for CASSETGGWNTEAFF.

Only one count was recorded for this clonotype. The chain links TRBV5-4 to TRBJ2-7; D is tentatively TRBD1 or TRBD2 (5 bases each). Germline V gene data show CDR1 as SGHNT and CDR2 as YYREEE (reference sequence). This CDR3 contains 15 residues. V was shortened by 4 bases and J by 4 bases, with 18 bases between the two germline ends. The CDR3 nucleotides are TGTGCCAGCAGCCTTTCGGTTTCTGGGGGTTACGAGCAGTACTTC. Encoded protein: CASSLSVSGGYEQYF.

The table lists this clonotype with a few counts. CDR3 in DNA: TGTGCCATCAGTGAACGTGGGTACGAGCAGTACTTC. It is translated as CAISERGYEQYF. The J gene is TRBJ2-7, the V gene TRBV10-3; no reliable D call. The CDR3 is 12 residues long. V was shortened by 3 bases and J by 4 bases, with 7 bases between the two germline ends. Germline CDR1 ENHRY, CDR2 SYGVKD.

This clonotype was recorded once. The V gene is TRBV25-1, the J gene TRBJ2-7, with 7 bases that match TRBD1. Trimming at V came to 9 bases and at J to 3 bases, leaving 8 bases not matched to a gene. Per the germline V gene, CDR1 is MGHDK and CDR2 is SYGVNS. The CDR3 loop spans 13 amino acids. The CDR3 reads CARPTPGGYEQYF. The CDR3 nucleotides are TGTGCCAGACCCACGCCAGGGGGCTACGAGCAGTACTTC.

In nucleotides, the CDR3 is TGCAGTGCTAGAGATCGGTCAGGATACTACGAGCAGTACTTC. Its translation is CSARDRSGYYEQYF. The V call is TRBV20-1, the J call TRBJ2-7; D unresolved. This CDR3 has 14 amino acids. CDR1 is DFQATT and CDR2 is SNEGSKA in the germline V gene (reference sequence). Trimming pared 0 bases from V and 3 bases from J, leaving 12 bases between.

V gene TRBV2 combines with J gene TRBJ2-3, with 12 bases matching TRBD2. Germline CDR1 and CDR2: SNHLY and FYNNEI. The trim removed 7 bases at V and 6 bases at J, leaving 8 bases unmatched. The CDR3 length is 15 residues. The CDR3 DNA is TGTGCCAGCAAGCGACTAGCGGGAGTTCCCGATACGCAGTATTTT. It specifies CASKRLAGVPDTQYF.

This rearrangement joins TRBV7-8 to TRBJ1-2, with D uncertain. The V end was cut by 8 bases, the J end by 4 bases, with 8 bases between. The CDR3 runs to 11 residues. Germline loops: CDR1 SGHVS, CDR2 FQNEAQ. The CDR3, as DNA: TGTGCCAGCGGCGACCTCTATGGCTACACCTTC. Translation gives CASGDLYGYTF.

This chain uses TRBV7-6 with TRBJ1-5, with D tentatively TRBD1 (5 bases). Trimming left V 2 bases short and J 11 bases short, with 13 bases between. CDR3 length: 13 amino acids. Germline loops: CDR1 SGHVS, CDR2 FNYEAQ. The CDR3 coding sequence is TGTGCCAGCAGCTTATTGGGGGAGGAGGCCCAGCATTTT. Translated: CASSLLGEEAQHF. The variable domain in full, completed from reference TRBV7-6 and TRBJ1-5, reads GAGVSQSPRYKVTKRGQDVALRCDPISGHVSLYWYRQALGQGPEFLTYFNYEAQQDKSGLPNDRFSAERPEGSISTLTIQRTEQRDSAMYRCASSLLGEEAQHFGDGTRLSIL.

The J gene is TRBJ2-7, the V gene TRBV5-1; D call uncertain. There are 12 residues in the CDR3. Trimming cost V 7 bases and J 0 bases, with 8 bases left between them. Germline lookup yields CDR1 SGHRS and CDR2 YFSETQ. CDR3 coding DNA: TGCGCCAGCTCGGTCGGCTCCTACGAGCAGTACTTC. It is translated as CASSVGSYEQYF.

This clonotype was detected many times. The chain couples TRBV7-6 to TRBJ2-2; 8 nucleotides line up with TRBD1. The V and J ends lost 1 base and 7 bases, in that order; junction bases with no gene match: 5. CDR3 length: 15 amino acids. Germline CDR1 and CDR2: SGHVS and FNYEAQ. CDR3 DNA: TGTGCCAGCAGCTTAGGCCAGGGGGCCGGCGGGGAGCTGTTTTTT. It specifies CASSLGQGAGGELFF.

J is TRBJ2-3 and V is TRBV7-9; no clear D. Trimming took 3 bases from V and 6 from J, leaving 16 bases between them. The CDR3 is 15 residues long. Germline CDR1 reads SEHNR; CDR2 reads FQNEAQ (reference sequence). The DNA of the CDR3 is TGTGCCAGCAGCTTGGCCATACTTGGCCAGGATACGCAGTATTTT. Translated: CASSLAILGQDTQYF. Using reference TRBV7-9 and TRBJ2-3 for the parts outside the CDR3, the full variable domain is DTGVSQNPRHKITKRGQNVTFRCDPISEHNRLYWYRQTLGQGPEFLTYFQNEAQLEKSRLLSDRFSAERPKGSFSTLEIQRTEQGDSAMYLCASSLAILGQDTQYFGPGTRLTVL.

This clonotype has at least ten counts. The chain couples TRBV6-5 to TRBJ2-1; D possibly corresponds to TRBD2 (5 bases). Germline loops: CDR1 MNHEY, CDR2 SVGAGI. The CDR3 is 14 amino acids. The V and J ends lost 5 bases and 7 bases respectively, with 15 bases between them. The CDR3: CASSIQSTGNEQFF. The CDR3 nucleotides are TGTGCCAGCAGTATACAATCGACGGGGAATGAGCAGTTCTTC.

The table lists this clonotype with a count of one. Given a much more abundant clone one base away, this may be a read error. The chain is built from TRBV27 and TRBJ2-7; D might be TRBD1 (5 bases). Per the germline V gene, CDR1 is MNHEY and CDR2 is SMNVEV (reference sequence). The CDR3 has 14 amino acids. V dropped 4 bases and J dropped 2 bases, with 12 bases sitting between them. The CDR3 DNA reads TGTGCCAGCAGTTCACGCGACAGTCCCTACGAGCAGTACTTC. This translates into CASSSRDSPYEQYF.

The chain has TRBV9 and TRBJ2-2; D might be TRBD1 or TRBD2, each matching 5 bases. The V and J ends lost 1 base and 1 base respectively, with 11 bases between them. The CDR3 is 16 amino acids. CDR1 SGDLS and CDR2 YYNGEE come from the germline V gene. In nucleotides, the CDR3 is TGTGCCAGCAGCGTACAAACGGGGCAGAACACCGGGGAGCTGTTTTTT. It yields the protein CASSVQTGQNTGELFF.